This T cell receptor (beta chain) originates from a study of T cell responses to AZD1222 COVID-19 vaccine. Findings and limits, study-wide: Reportedly, nearly half of unique spike TCRs recognized epitopes outside B.1.351/B.1.1.7 mutations. Regions 160-218 and 743-854 dominated among vaccine-associated CD4 TCRs spanning spike. There were repertoire samples only from the period after the peak T cell response.

The table came from immunoSEQ multiplex PCR; TCRdb's copy has only in-frame clones and leaves some out. The sample shows approximately 170,000 clones, 80% to 90% of them seen only once. This CDR3 has 15 residues. Germline CDR1 reads SGHAT; CDR2 reads FQNNGV. With 3 bases clipped from V and 8 bases from J, the junction kept 9 bases outside the gene matches. Comment on this clone: Its antigen is as yet unknown.

The sequencing used peripheral blood, collected on day 0 of AZD1222 vaccination. The receptor was isolated from an adult in good health. J is TRBJ1-2 and V is TRBV11-2; 10 positions match TRBD1. CDR3 DNA: TGTGCCAGCAGCTTTTTGAGGGGACAGGGGAACGGCTACACCTTC. As protein: CASSFLRGQGNGYTF.